This T cell receptor beta chain was identified in a study of neurological immune-mediated disorders. Indicated time point: longitudinal time-point 2. Study results and limitations: Levels of TCR clonal expansion peaked in HTLV-1-associated myelopathy and reached their lowest in multiple sclerosis, under those of healthy controls. None of the CDR3 amino acid sequences in expanded clones turned up in more than one subject, which points to private repertoires in all groups.

This clonotype occurred many times. Its antigen is unknown. Template-switch 5'RACE cDNA synthesis added a 10-nucleotide unique molecular identifier. Whenever a sequencing run was performed, it yielded over 190 million TCR-beta sequences from 15-18 subjects. TCRdb ran MiXCR on the 5' RACE reads and lists one entry per CDR3 protein. The data contain about 90,000 distinct CDR3 sequences, about 13% of them singletons. The TCR was taken from a female donor with HTLV-1-associated myelopathy (HAM/TSP). Material for sequencing was PBMCs.

This CDR3 reads CASSSGIPSYNEQFF. The CDR3 DNA follows: TGTGCCAGCAGTTCCGGAATCCCCTCCTACAATGAGCAGTTCTTC. The gene calls are TRBV12-3 or TRBV12-4 and TRBJ2-1; D call uncertain. The CDR3 is made up of 15 amino acids. Trimming cost V 4 bases and J 0 bases, with 10 bases left between them.